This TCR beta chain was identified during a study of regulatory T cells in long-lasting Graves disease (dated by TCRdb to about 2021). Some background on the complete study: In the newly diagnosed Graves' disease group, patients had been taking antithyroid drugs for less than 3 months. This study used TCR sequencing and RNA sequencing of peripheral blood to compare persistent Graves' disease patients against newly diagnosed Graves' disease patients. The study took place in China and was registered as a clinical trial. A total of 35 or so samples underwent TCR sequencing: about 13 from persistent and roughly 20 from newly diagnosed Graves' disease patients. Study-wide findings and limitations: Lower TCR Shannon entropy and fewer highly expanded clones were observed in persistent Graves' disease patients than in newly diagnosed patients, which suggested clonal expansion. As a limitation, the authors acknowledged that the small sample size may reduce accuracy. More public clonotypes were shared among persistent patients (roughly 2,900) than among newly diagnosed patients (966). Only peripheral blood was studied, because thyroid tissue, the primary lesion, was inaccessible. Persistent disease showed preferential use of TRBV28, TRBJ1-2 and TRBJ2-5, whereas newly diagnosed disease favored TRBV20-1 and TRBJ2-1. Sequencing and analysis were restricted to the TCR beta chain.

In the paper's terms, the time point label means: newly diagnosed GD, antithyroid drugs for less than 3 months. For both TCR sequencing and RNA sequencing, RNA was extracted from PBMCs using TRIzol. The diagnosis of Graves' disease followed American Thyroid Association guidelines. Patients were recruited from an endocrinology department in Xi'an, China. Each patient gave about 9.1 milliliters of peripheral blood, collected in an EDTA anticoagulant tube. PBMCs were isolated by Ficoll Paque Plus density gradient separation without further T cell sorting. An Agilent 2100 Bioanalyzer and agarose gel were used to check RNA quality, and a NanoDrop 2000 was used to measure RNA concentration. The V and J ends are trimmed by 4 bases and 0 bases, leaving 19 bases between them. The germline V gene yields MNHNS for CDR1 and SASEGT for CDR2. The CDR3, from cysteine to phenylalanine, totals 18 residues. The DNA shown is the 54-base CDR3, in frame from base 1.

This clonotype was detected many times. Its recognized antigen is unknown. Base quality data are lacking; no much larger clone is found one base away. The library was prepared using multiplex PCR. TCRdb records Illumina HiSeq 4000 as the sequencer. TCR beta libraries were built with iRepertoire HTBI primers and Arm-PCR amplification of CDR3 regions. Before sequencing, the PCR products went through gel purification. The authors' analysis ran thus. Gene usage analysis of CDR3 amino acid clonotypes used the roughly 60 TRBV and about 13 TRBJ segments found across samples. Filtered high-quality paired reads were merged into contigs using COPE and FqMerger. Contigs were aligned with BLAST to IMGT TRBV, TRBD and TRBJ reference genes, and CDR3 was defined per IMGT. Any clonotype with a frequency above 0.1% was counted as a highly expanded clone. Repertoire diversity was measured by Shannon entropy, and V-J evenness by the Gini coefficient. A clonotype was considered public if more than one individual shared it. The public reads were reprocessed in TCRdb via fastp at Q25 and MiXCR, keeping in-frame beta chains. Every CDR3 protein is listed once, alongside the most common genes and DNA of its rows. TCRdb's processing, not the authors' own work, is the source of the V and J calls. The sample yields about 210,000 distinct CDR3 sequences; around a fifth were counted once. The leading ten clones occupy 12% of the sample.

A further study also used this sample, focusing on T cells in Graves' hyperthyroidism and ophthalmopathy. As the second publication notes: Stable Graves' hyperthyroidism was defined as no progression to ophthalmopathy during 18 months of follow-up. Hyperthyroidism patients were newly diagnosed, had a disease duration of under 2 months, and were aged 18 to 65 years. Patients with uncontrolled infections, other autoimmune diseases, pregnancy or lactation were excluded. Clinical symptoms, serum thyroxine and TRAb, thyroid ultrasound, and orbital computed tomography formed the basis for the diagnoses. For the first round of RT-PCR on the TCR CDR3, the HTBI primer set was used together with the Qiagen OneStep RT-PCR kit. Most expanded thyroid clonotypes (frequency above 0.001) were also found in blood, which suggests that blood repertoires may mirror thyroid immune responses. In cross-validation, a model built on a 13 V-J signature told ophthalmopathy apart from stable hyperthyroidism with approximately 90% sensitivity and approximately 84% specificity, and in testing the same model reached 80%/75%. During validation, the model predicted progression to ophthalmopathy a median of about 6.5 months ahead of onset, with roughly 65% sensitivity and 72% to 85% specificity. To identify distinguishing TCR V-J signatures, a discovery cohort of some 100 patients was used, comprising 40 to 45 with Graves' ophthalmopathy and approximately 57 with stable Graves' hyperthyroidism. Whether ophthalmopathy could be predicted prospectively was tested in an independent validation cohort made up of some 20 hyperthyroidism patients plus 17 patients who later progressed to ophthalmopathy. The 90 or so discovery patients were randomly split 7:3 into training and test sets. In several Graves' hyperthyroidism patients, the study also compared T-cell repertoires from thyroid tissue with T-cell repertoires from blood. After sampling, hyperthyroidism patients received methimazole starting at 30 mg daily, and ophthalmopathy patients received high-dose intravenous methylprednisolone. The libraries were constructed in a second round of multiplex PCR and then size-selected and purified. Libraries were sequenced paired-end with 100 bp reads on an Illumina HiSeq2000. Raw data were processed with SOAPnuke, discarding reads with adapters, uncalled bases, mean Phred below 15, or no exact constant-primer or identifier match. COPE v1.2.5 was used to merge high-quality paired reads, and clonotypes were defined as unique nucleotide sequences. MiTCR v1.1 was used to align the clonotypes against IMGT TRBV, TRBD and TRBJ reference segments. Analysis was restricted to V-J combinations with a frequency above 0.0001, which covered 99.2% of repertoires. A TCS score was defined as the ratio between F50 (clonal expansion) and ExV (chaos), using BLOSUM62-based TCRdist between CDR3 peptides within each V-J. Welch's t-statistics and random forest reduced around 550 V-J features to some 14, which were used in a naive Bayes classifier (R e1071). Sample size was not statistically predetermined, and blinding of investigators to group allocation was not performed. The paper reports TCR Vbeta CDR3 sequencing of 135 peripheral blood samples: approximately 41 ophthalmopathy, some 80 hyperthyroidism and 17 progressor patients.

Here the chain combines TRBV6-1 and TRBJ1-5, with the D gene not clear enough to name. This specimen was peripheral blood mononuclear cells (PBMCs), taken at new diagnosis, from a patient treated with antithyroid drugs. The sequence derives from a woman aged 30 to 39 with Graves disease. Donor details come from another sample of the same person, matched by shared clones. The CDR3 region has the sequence CASSGHHPMGYSNQPQHF. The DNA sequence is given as TGTGCCAGCAGTGGCCACCACCCCATGGGTTATAGCAATCAGCCCCAGCATTTT.